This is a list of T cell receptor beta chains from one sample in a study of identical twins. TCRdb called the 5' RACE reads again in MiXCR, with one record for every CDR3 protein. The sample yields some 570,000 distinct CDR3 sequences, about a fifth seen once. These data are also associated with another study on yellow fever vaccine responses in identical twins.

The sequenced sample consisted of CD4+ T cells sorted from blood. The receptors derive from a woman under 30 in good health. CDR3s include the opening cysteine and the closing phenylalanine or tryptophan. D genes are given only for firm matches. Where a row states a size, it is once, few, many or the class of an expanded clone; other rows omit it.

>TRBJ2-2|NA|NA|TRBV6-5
TGTGCCAGCAGTTACTCTTGGGGATTGAACACCGGGGAGCTGTTTTTT
CASSYSWGLNTGELFF
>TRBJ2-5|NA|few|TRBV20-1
TGCAGTGCTAGAGATTTAACGCGGTCCCAAGAGACCCAGTACTTC
CSARDLTRSQETQYF
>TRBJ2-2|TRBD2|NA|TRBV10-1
TGCGCCAGCAGTGTGGCGGGAGTCGGCACCGGGGAGCTGTTTTTT
CASSVAGVGTGELFF
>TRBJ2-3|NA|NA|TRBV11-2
TGTGCCAGCAGCTTTCCCCAGAGCACAGATACGCAGTATTTT
CASSFPQSTDTQYF
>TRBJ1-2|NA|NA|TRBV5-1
TGCGCCAGCAGCGCGCCTGAGTCTAACTATGGCTACACCTTC
CASSAPESNYGYTF
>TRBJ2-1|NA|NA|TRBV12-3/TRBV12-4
TGTGCCAGCAGTTTTGACCGGGGTGCTGAGCAGTTCTTC
CASSFDRGAEQFF
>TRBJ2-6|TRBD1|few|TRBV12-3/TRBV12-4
TGTGCCAGCAGTTTCAGGCAGGGGGCGACTGGGGCCAACGTCCTGACTTTC
CASSFRQGATGANVLTF
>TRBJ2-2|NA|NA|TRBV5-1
TGCGCCAGCAGTCCCCCGGCAACATCGAACACCGGGGAGCTGTTTTTT
CASSPPATSNTGELFF
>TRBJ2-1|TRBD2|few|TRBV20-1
TGCAGTGCTAGCTCTCCACGGACTAGCGGTTACAATGAGCAGTTCTTC
CSASSPRTSGYNEQFF
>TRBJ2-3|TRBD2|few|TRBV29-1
TGCAGCTCTATATTAGCGGGAGTCACAGATACGCAGTATTTT
CSSILAGVTDTQYF
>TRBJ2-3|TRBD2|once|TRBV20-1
TGCAGTGCTAGCAGACTAGCCACGGGGGATACGCAGTATTTT
CSASRLATGDTQYF
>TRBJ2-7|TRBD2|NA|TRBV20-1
TGCAGTGCCCTAAACCCGGGACTAGGTTCCTACGAGCAGTACTTC
CSALNPGLGSYEQYF
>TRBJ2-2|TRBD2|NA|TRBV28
TGTGCCAGCAGTTCCTATCGACTAGCGGGGAGGGTCGGGGAGCTGTTTTTT
CASSSYRLAGRVGELFF
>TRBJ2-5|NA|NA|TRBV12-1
TGTGCCAGCAGCTTTGCGCAACGGGAAAAGGGAGAGACCCAGTACTTC
CASSFAQREKGETQYF
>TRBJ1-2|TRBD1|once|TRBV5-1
TGCGCCAGCAGCGGAGGGACAGCTGCTAACTATGGCTACACCTTC
CASSGGTAANYGYTF
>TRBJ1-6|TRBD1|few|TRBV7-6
TGTGCCAGCAGTCCTGGACAGGGGTTGAGTTCACCCCTCCACTTT
CASSPGQGLSSPLHF
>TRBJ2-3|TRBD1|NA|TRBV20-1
TGCAGTGCTCCCAGGACAGGGGAGTATGGGCAGTATTTT
CSAPRTGEYGQYF
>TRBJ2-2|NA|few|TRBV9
TGTGCCAGCAGCGTTACCGGGACCTCGAACACCGGGGAGCTGTTTTTT
CASSVTGTSNTGELFF
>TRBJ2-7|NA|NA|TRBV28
TGTGCCAGCAAGGGGTTCGTGGCCGCCTACGAGCAGTACTTC
CASKGFVAAYEQYF
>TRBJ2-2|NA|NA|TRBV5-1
TGCGCCAGCAGCTTGGTTCAGGGGGGCGTCACCGGGGAGCTGTTTTTT
CASSLVQGGVTGELFF
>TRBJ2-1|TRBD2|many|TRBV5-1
TGCGCCAGCAGCTTACTAACTAGCGGGGCATACAATGAGCAGTTCTTC
CASSLLTSGAYNEQFF
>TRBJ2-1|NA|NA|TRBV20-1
TGCAGTTCCGATTTAGGGCGGGGCCCCTACAATGAGCAGTTCTTC
CSSDLGRGPYNEQFF
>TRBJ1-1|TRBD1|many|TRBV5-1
TGCGCCAGCAGCTTGGGGGACAGTAGGGAGGCTGAAGCTTTCTTT
CASSLGDSREAEAFF
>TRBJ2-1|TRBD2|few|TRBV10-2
TGCGCCAGCAGTGAATTGGGACTAGCGGGGGGCGAAGTCAGGGAGCAGTTCTTC
CASSELGLAGGEVREQFF
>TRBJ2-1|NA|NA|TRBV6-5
TGTGCCAGCAGTTGGACTGCAGAAAACAATGAGCAGTTCTTC
CASSWTAENNEQFF
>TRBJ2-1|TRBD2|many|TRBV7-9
TGTGCCAGCAGCTTGACTAGCGGGCCCTACAATGAGCAGTTCTTC
CASSLTSGPYNEQFF
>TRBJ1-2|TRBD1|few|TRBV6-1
TGTGCCAGCACCCCGACAGGGCCCAATCCTAACTATGGCTACACCTTC
CASTPTGPNPNYGYTF
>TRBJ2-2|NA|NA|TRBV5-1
TGCGCCAGCAGCTTGGCACTAGGAACCGGGGAGCTGTTTTTT
CASSLALGTGELFF
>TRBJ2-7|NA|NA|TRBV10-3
TGTGCCATCAGTGAGAATCCCCCTTACGAGCAGTACTTC
CAISENPPYEQYF
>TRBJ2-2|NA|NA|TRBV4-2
TGTGCCAGCAGCCAAGAAGTGCTCATGTACACCGGGGAGCTGTTTTTT
CASSQEVLMYTGELFF
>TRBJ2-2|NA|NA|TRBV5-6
TGTGCCAGCAGCTTCTCCCCAGGCGGTCGTGGCACCGGGGAGCTGTTTTTT
CASSFSPGGRGTGELFF
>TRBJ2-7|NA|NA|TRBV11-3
TGTGCCAGCAGCTTAAGCAGGAGCTCCTACGAGCAGTACTTC
CASSLSRSSYEQYF
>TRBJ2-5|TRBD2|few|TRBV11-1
TGTGCCAGCAGCTTCTTCCGACTAGCGGGAGGGCCTGATCCGGAGACCCAGTACTTC
CASSFFRLAGGPDPETQYF
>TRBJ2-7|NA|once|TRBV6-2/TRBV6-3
TGTGCCAGCAAATCTGTCTACGAGCAGTACTTC
CASKSVYEQYF
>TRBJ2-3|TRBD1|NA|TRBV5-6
TGTGCCAGCAGCTTTAGGACAGGGGGCGCCACAGATACGCAGTATTTT
CASSFRTGGATDTQYF
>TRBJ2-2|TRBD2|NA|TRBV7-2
TGTGCCAGCAGCTTACGGGCTAGCGGGAGGGCCAACACCGGGGAGCTGTTTTTT
CASSLRASGRANTGELFF
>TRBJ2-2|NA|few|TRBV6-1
TGTGCCAGCAAGCCCGGGACGAACACCGGGGAGCTGTTTTTT
CASKPGTNTGELFF
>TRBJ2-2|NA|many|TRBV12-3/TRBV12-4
TGTGCCAGCAACCTAGGGGGGGCCGGGGAGCTGTTTTTT
CASNLGGAGELFF
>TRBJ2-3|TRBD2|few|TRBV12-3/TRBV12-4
TGTGCCAGCAGAACTAGCGGGAGGGCCGTAGCAGATACGCAGTATTTT
CASRTSGRAVADTQYF
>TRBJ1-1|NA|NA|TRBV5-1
TGCGCCAGCAGCGTAGGCACTGAAGCTTTCTTT
CASSVGTEAFF
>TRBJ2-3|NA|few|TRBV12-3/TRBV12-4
TGTGCCACCTATACCAAGGCAAGGGCAGATACGCAGTATTTT
CATYTKARADTQYF
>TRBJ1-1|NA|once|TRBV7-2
TGTGCCAGCAGCTCAAAAACAGGGAGAGAAGCTTTCTTT
CASSSKTGREAFF
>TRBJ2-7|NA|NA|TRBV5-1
TGCGCCAGCACCACCCGACCCGGGGCCTACGAGCAGTACTTC
CASTTRPGAYEQYF
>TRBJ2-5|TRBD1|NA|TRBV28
TGTGCCAGCAGCCGTCCCGGGACAGGGGTAAAGACCCAGTACTTC
CASSRPGTGVKTQYF
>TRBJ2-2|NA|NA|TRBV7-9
TGTGCCACCCGGACTAAACCCGACGGGGAGCTGTTTTTT
CATRTKPDGELFF
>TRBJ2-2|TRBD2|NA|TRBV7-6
TGTGCCAGCAGCCTAAGGACTAGCGGGAGCGCCGGGGAGCTGTTTTTT
CASSLRTSGSAGELFF
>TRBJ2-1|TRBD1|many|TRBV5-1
TGCGCCAGCAGCTTGGGACAGGGAGCTAATGAGCAGTTCTTC
CASSLGQGANEQFF
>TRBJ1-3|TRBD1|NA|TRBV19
TGTGCCAGTAGTATAAGGCAGGGGGAGGCTGGAAACACCATATATTTT
CASSIRQGEAGNTIYF
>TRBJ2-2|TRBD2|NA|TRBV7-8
TGTGCCAGCAGCCCCCGTGGGGCGGGGGGTCAAAACACCGGGGAGCTGTTTTTT
CASSPRGAGGQNTGELFF
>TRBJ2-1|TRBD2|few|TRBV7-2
TGTGCCAGCAGCGTAGGAGCGGGGGGAATAAATGAGCAGTTCTTC
CASSVGAGGINEQFF
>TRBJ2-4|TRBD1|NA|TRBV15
TGTGCCACCAGCCCTGACAGGGGGTGGAACATTCAGTACTTC
CATSPDRGWNIQYF
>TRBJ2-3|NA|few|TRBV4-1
TGCGCCAGCAGCCGGGACCAAAGCGGCGCAGATACGCAGTATTTT
CASSRDQSGADTQYF
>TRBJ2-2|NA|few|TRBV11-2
TGTGCCAGCAGCTTTCAGACGTGGGGGGACACCGGGGAGCTGTTTTTT
CASSFQTWGDTGELFF
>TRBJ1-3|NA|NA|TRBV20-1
TGCAGTGCTAGAGATCGTTCGCCTAGAACCGGAAACACCATATATTTT
CSARDRSPRTGNTIYF
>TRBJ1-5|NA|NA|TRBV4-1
TGCGCCAGCAGCCTTTCCCCCGGGGATTACCAGCCCCAGCATTTT
CASSLSPGDYQPQHF
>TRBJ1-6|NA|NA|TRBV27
TGTGCCAGCAGTTTATCGCAGGGGCGCTCACCCCTCCACTTT
CASSLSQGRSPLHF
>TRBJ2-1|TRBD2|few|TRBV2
TGTGCCAGCAGTGAGGGACTAGCGGGACCCGAGCAGTTCTTC
CASSEGLAGPEQFF